Presented here are 24 T cell receptor beta chains from one specimen sequenced in a study of T cell changes during pregnancy in multiple sclerosis. The assay was immunoSEQ multiplex PCR, and TCRdb's table has in-frame clones only and misses some. The sample includes fewer than 140,000 clones, under 95% of them seen just once. The material was peripheral blood, obtained before pregnancy. The receptors originated from a female donor with multiple sclerosis, enrolled in a pregnancy study.

The chain uses TRBV2 and TRBJ2-1; D remains unclear. Trimming shortened V by 5 bases and J by 7 bases, and 9 bases separated the two germline ends. The germline V gene has CDR1 SNHLY and CDR2 FYNNEI. CDR3 size: 12 residues. CDR3 amino acids: CASSTSRNEQFF. The DNA of the CDR3 is TGTGCCAGCAGTACCTCTCGGAATGAGCAGTTCTTC.

This clone appeared a few times. The rearrangement uses TRBV7-3 and TRBJ1-2; tentative D call: TRBD1 (5 bases). Trimming took off 3 bases at V and 4 bases at J, with 12 bases between the two ends. The germline V gene encodes CDR1 SGHTA and CDR2 FQGTGA. There are 14 residues in the CDR3. This CDR3 reads CASSFGGDGYGYTF. CDR3 DNA sequence: TGTGCCAGCAGCTTCGGAGGGGATGGCTATGGCTACACCTTC.

V usage is TRBV5-8 and J usage is TRBJ2-1; 7 bases are a match to TRBD2. Germline loops: CDR1 SGHTS, CDR2 YDEGEE. This CDR3 is 13 amino acids long. J was trimmed by 3 bases and V by 5 bases; bases with no gene match: 2. CDR3 amino acids: CASRLADYNEQFF. The CDR3, as DNA: TGTGCCAGCAGGCTAGCGGACTACAATGAGCAGTTCTTC.

The rearrangement uses TRBV4-1 and TRBJ1-1, with 7 bases that match TRBD1. CDR1 and CDR2 from the germline V gene are MGHRA and YSYEKL. This CDR3 has 15 amino acids. V lost 4 bases and J lost 4; bases outside the gene matches: 9. The CDR3 nucleotides read TGCGCCAGCAGCCTTCGACAGGGCCTACCCACTGAAGCTTTCTTT. It yields the protein CASSLRQGLPTEAFF.

This chain uses TRBV6-5 with TRBJ2-1; 8 bases map to TRBD1. Trimming at V came to 8 bases and at J to 2 bases, leaving 5 bases not matched to a gene. CDR3 length: 14 residues. The germline gives CDR1 MNHEY, CDR2 SVGAGI. The CDR3 here is CASGQGDAYNEQFF. The CDR3 bases are TGTGCCAGCGGACAGGGTGATGCCTACAATGAGCAGTTCTTC.

The chain couples TRBV7-2 to TRBJ2-1; 9 positions agree with TRBD2. Germline loops: CDR1 SGHTA, CDR2 FQGNSA. The CDR3 contains 15 residues. V lost 1 base and J lost 5; bases outside the gene matches: 3. The CDR3 loop reads CASSLVSSGNNEQFF. The CDR3 nucleotides read TGTGCCAGCAGCTTAGTGTCTAGCGGGAACAATGAGCAGTTCTTC. Full variable domain (outside the CDR3, taken from reference TRBV7-2 and TRBJ2-1): GAGVSQSPSNKVTEKGKDVELRCDPISGHTALYWYRQSLGQGLEFLIYFQGNSAPDKSGLPSDRFSAERTGGSVSTLTIQRTQQEDSAVYLCASSLVSSGNNEQFFGPGTRLTVL.

V and J are TRBV5-1 and TRBJ2-7, with TRBD1 identical over 7 bases. Germline CDR1 SGHRS, CDR2 YFSETQ. V was pared by 2 bases and J by 2 bases, with 10 bases of the junction left unmatched. The CDR3 loop spans 16 amino acids. Here the CDR3 DNA reads TGCGCCAGCAGCTTCGGTGACGGGACAGAGCCCTACGAGCAGTACTTC. This codes for CASSFGDGTEPYEQYF.

The chain combines TRBV6-1 with TRBJ2-7, with TRBD1 identical over 10 bases. Losses at the gene ends were 1 base for V and 4 bases for J; bases not matched to a gene: 13. Germline V gives CDR1 MNHNS, CDR2 SASEGT. The length of the CDR3 is 18 residues. Here the CDR3 DNA reads TGTGCCAGCAGTGAAGGCCCCGGGACAGGGGCTCCTCCGTACGAGCAGTACTTC. It specifies CASSEGPGTGAPPYEQYF.

In regard to this clone: The germline gene is not matched at one end of the junction; a read error may be the cause. The J gene is TRBJ2-2, the V gene TRBV7-7; TRBD2 matches at 8 bases. The CDR3 is 15 residues long. Germline V gene data show CDR1 as SSHAT and CDR2 as FNYEAQ (reference sequence). The CDR3 DNA reads as TGTGCTAGCAGCCAAGCGGGAGTCGGCACCGGGGAGCTGTTTTTT. This encodes CASSQAGVGTGELFF.

This sequence joins TRBV6-4 and TRBJ2-1, with 8 bases fitting TRBD1. The CDR3 totals 13 residues. V lost 8 bases, J lost 5 bases, and 5 bases stayed unmatched. CDR1 is MRHNA and CDR2 is SNTAGT in the germline V gene. CDR3 loop: CASSGGENNEQFF. Written as DNA, the CDR3 is TGTGCCAGCTCAGGGGGCGAAAACAATGAGCAGTTCTTC.

The CDR3 DNA reads TGTGCCAGCAGCTTAGCCCTAACTAGCAAGGAGACCCAGTACTTC. Residues: CASSLALTSKETQYF. The chain recombines TRBV11-2 with TRBJ2-5; D may be TRBD2 (6 bases). Deletions cut 1 base from V and 5 bases from J, with 14 bases between. The CDR3 has 15 residues. CDR1 SGHAT and CDR2 FQNNGV come from the germline V gene.

DNA of the CDR3: TGTGCCAGCAGCCCCGCGACAGGGGGTGGCTATGGCTACACCTTC. Translating gives CASSPATGGGYGYTF. The chain is built from TRBV9 and TRBJ1-2, with TRBD1 matching 9 bases. Germline V lookup: CDR1 SGDLS, CDR2 YYNGEE. This CDR3 spans 15 amino acids. V lost 4 bases, J lost 4 bases, and 8 bases stayed unmatched.

This chain uses TRBV4-1 with TRBJ2-4; 8 nucleotides align to TRBD1. CDR1 is MGHRA, CDR2 YSYEKL, per germline. The CDR3 is made up of 15 amino acids. V shed 2 bases, J shed 7 bases, and the junction held 7 bases outside the gene matches. The CDR3 nucleotides read TGCGCCAGCAGCCAACCGGACAGGGACGGGAACATTCAGTACTTC. It is translated as CASSQPDRDGNIQYF.

This chain joins TRBV1 and TRBJ2-1; no check of the table's D call, TRBD2, against the DNA was made. TRBV1 constitutes a pseudogene. The CDR3 totals 17 residues. CDR3 loop: CTSSQERAREGNNEQFF. For the CDR3, the DNA is TGCACCAGCAGCCAAGAGAGGGCGCGGGAGGGAAACAATGAGCAGTTCTTC.

The chain has TRBV19 and TRBJ2-3; 7 nucleotides align to TRBD1. The CDR3 is made up of 15 amino acids. CDR1 and CDR2 from the germline V gene are LNHDA and SQIVND (reference sequence). The V and J ends lost 4 bases and 2 bases, in that order; junction bases with no gene match: 6. The CDR3 DNA is TGTGCCAGTAGTAGCCGGGACAGTGTCACAGATACGCAGTATTTT. It is translated as CASSSRDSVTDTQYF.

The V gene is TRBV5-5, the J gene TRBJ1-2; D is possibly TRBD1 (6 bases). Trimming shortened V by 5 bases and J by 0 bases, and 14 bases separated the two germline ends. The CDR3 totals 15 residues. Germline loops: CDR1 SGHKS, CDR2 YYEKEE (reference sequence). The CDR3 sequence is CASRSPQGPNYGYTF. CDR3 nucleotide sequence: TGTGCCAGCAGATCCCCACAGGGCCCTAACTATGGCTACACCTTC. Looking up the rest from reference TRBV5-5 and TRBJ1-2 gives the full variable domain: DAGVTQSPTHLIKTRGQQVTLRCSPISGHKSVSWYQQVLGQGPQFIFQYYEKEERGRGNFPDRFSARQFPNYSSELNVNALLLGDSALYLCASRSPQGPNYGYTFGSGTRLTVV.

This clone was recorded once. The chain recombines TRBV6-5 with TRBJ1-3, with unresolved D. Between the trimmed V and J ends, which lost 0 bases and 0 bases, there was a span of 9 bases. CDR1 is MNHEY, CDR2 SVGAGI, per germline. The CDR3 covers 16 residues. CDR3 sequence reads: CASSYSTESSGNTIYF. CDR3 sequence (DNA): TGTGCCAGCAGTTACTCGACGGAGAGCTCTGGAAACACCATATATTTT.

This chain connects TRBV7-9 to TRBJ2-7; D is perhaps TRBD2 (5 bases). The CDR3 sequence is 14 residues long. Trimming shortened V by 5 bases and J by 0 bases, and 11 bases separated the two germline ends. Germline loops: CDR1 SEHNR, CDR2 FQNEAQ (reference sequence). CDR3 residues: CASSPGVSSYEQYF. For the CDR3, the DNA is TGTGCCAGCAGCCCCGGGGTGAGCTCCTACGAGCAGTACTTC. Looking up the rest from reference TRBV7-9 and TRBJ2-7 gives the full variable domain: DTGVSQNPRHKITKRGQNVTFRCDPISEHNRLYWYRQTLGQGPEFLTYFQNEAQLEKSRLLSDRFSAERPKGSFSTLEIQRTEQGDSAMYLCASSPGVSSYEQYFGPGTRLTVT.

The chain uses TRBV7-9 and TRBJ2-2; 8 bases are a match to TRBD2. V shed 3 bases, J shed 1 base, and the junction held 1 base outside the gene matches. Per germline, CDR1 SEHNR and CDR2 FQNEAQ (reference sequence). The CDR3 is 15 amino acids. The CDR3 bases are TGTGCCAGCAGCTTTGCGGGGGGGAACACCGGGGAGCTGTTTTTT. This gives the protein CASSFAGGNTGELFF.

A note on this clone: Other nucleotide sequences in the sample specify the same CDR3. The chain links TRBV18 to TRBJ2-3; D remains unclear. The CDR3 spans 14 residues. Germline CDR1 is KGHSH and CDR2 is LQKENI. The V end was cut by 3 bases, the J end by 2 bases, with 9 bases between. The CDR3 DNA sequence: TGTGCCAGCTCACCCGTCAGAAACACAGATACGCAGTATTTT. This codes for CASSPVRNTDTQYF.

The J gene is TRBJ2-1, the V gene TRBV7-2, with TRBD2 matching 13 bases. The germline CDR1 and CDR2 sequences are SGHTA and FQGNSA. Trimming took 5 bases from V and 10 from J; bases not matched to a gene: 8. The CDR3 is 15 residues long. The CDR3 loop reads CASSITSGGAQEQFF. Written as DNA, the CDR3 is TGTGCCAGCAGCATCACTAGCGGGGGGGCCCAAGAGCAGTTCTTC.

This clone was detected only once. This chain links TRBV5-6 with TRBJ2-3; the match to TRBD1 covers 8 bases. There are 17 residues in the CDR3. CDR1 and CDR2 (germline): SGHDT, YYEEEE. V lost 0 bases to trimming and J lost 6 bases; unmatched junction nucleotides: 12. The CDR3 here is CASSLVSSGGASDTQYF. In DNA, the CDR3 is TGTGCCAGCAGCTTGGTGAGTTCAGGGGGCGCCTCGGATACGCAGTATTTT.

This chain joins TRBV18 and TRBJ1-5; 7 bases are a match to TRBD1. CDR3 size: 16 residues. CDR1 KGHSH and CDR2 LQKENI come from the germline V gene. J lost 5 bases, V lost 1 base, and 8 bases had no gene match. The CDR3 DNA reads as TGTGCCAGCTCACCACAGAGGGGGCGACTAGATCAGCCCCAGCATTTT. It specifies CASSPQRGRLDQPQHF. Full variable domain (rest looked up from reference TRBV18 and TRBJ1-5): NAGVMQNPRHLVRRRGQEARLRCSPMKGHSHVYWYRQLPEEGLKFMVYLQKENIIDESGMPKERFSAEFPKEGPSILRIQQVVRGDSAAYFCASSPQRGRLDQPQHFGDGTRLSIL.

The rearrangement links TRBV5-6 to TRBJ1-1; D remains unclear. The V end was cut by 2 bases, the J end by 5 bases, with 7 bases between. The CDR3 loop spans 12 amino acids. Per the germline V gene, CDR1 is SGHDT and CDR2 is YYEEEE. CDR3 region: CASSFAVTEAFF. CDR3 coding DNA: TGTGCCAGCAGCTTTGCGGTGACTGAAGCTTTCTTT.